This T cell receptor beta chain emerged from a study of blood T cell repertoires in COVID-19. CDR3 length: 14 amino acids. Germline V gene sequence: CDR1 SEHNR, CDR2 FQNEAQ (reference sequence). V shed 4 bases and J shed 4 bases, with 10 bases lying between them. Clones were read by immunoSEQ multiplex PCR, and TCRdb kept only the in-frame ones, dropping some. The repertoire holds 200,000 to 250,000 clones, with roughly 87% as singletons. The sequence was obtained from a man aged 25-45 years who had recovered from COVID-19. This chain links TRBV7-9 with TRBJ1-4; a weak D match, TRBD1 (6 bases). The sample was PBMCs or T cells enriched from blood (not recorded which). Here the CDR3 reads CASSYDRYNEKLFF. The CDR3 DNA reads TGTGCCAGCAGCTACGACAGGTATAATGAAAAACTGTTTTTT.